This T cell receptor beta chain was retrieved from a study of T cells in Graves' hyperthyroidism and ophthalmopathy. Looking at the study overall: Before treatment of any kind, peripheral blood was taken at initial diagnosis. Overall study findings and caveats: Blood also contained most expanded thyroid clonotypes above 0.001. A 13 V-J signature model discriminated ophthalmopathy versus stable hyperthyroidism.

Amplified regions were TCR beta CDR3 sequences from RNA transcripts. The HTBI primer set was used in a first-round RT-PCR of the TCR CDR3. TCRdb passed the multiplex PCR reads through MiXCR, listing each CDR3 protein once. The sample includes approximately 590,000 distinct CDR3 sequences, 15% to 17% of them seen just once. This clonotype has a handful of counts. Its antigen is still unknown. Calling Graves' hyperthyroidism stable meant ophthalmopathy did not progress within 18 months. Sequenced: blood. This sequence originates from a woman aged 30 to 39 with Graves' hyperthyroidism.

CDR3 nucleotide sequence: TGTGCCAGCAGCTTAGGTGCTAGCGGGGCCAACACCGGGGAGCTGTTTTTT. Translated, it gives CASSLGASGANTGELFF. The rearrangement joins TRBV7-8 to TRBJ2-2; TRBD2 matches 9 bases. CDR3 length: 17 residues. Germline-derived CDR1 and CDR2 are SGHVS and FQNEAQ. With 1 base clipped from V and 2 bases from J, the junction kept 5 bases outside the gene matches. Full variable domain (missing parts from reference TRBV7-8 and TRBJ2-2): GAGVSQSPRYKVAKRGQDVALRCDPISGHVSLFWYQQALGQGPEFLTYFQNEAQLDKSGLPSDRFFAERPEGSVSTLKIQRTQQEDSAVYLCASSLGASGANTGELFFGEGSRLTVL.